The rows below give T cell receptor beta chains drawn from one sample of a study of CD8 T cells in Susac syndrome. One entry per CDR3 protein results from TCRdb running MiXCR on the immunoSEQ multiplex PCR reads. The sample comprises more than 150,000 distinct CDR3 sequences, roughly 95% of which are singletons, and 0.16% rests with the top ten. The sequenced material came from CD4+ T cells from PBMCs. Receptor source: a human donor with Susac syndrome. Both conserved end residues are part of each CDR3. Each record gives: J gene, D gene, clone size, CDR3 length, V gene, CDR3 protein, CDR3 DNA. D genes are given only for firm matches. Clone size is not always given. Where it is, it says once, few, many or a class for expanded clones.

TRBJ2-1 | TRBD2 | - | 15 | TRBV6-2/TRBV6-3 | CASSSYWRGDNEQFF | TGTGCCAGCAGTTCTTATTGGCGGGGGGACAATGAGCAGTTCTTC
TRBJ2-1 | - | - | 12 | TRBV3-1 | CASSQLYNEQFF | TGTGCCAGCAGCCAACTCTACAATGAGCAGTTCTTC
TRBJ2-7 | TRBD2 | - | 16 | TRBV27 | CASSLWGGGLPYEQYF | TGTGCCAGCAGTTTATGGGGCGGGGGTTTACCCTACGAGCAGTACTTC
TRBJ2-4 | - | - | 16 | TRBV19 | CASSDPGLLAKNIQYF | TGTGCCAGTAGTGACCCGGGACTGCTAGCCAAAAACATTCAGTACTTC
TRBJ2-7 | - | - | 15 | TRBV7-3 | CASSLRGQSAYEQYF | TGTGCCAGCAGCTTAAGAGGACAGTCCGCCTACGAGCAGTACTTC
TRBJ1-2 | - | - | 13 | TRBV19 | CASSHGDAYGYTF | TGTGCCAGTAGCCACGGGGATGCCTATGGCTACACCTTC
TRBJ2-7 | - | few | 16 | TRBV4-3 | CASSQEWDISSYEQYF | TGCGCCAGCAGCCAAGAATGGGACATCAGCTCCTACGAGCAGTACTTC
TRBJ2-5 | - | - | 12 | TRBV12-3/TRBV12-4 | CASLGGKETQYF | TGTGCCAGCCTTGGGGGGAAAGAGACCCAGTACTTC
TRBJ2-3 | - | once | 11 | TRBV24-1 | CATRRGDTQYF | TGTGCCACCCGACGGGGAGATACGCAGTATTTT
TRBJ2-1 | TRBD2 | - | 15 | TRBV7-2 | CASSLAQTGGNEQFF | TGTGCCAGCAGCTTAGCCCAAACGGGGGGGAATGAGCAGTTCTTC
TRBJ1-6 | - | - | 15 | TRBV25-1 | CASSAPGAPNSPLHF | TGTGCCAGCAGTGCCCCAGGGGCGCCAAATTCACCCCTCCACTTT
TRBJ2-2 | - | - | 12 | TRBV6-2/TRBV6-3 | CASSFVAGELFF | TGTGCCAGCAGTTTTGTGGCCGGGGAGCTGTTTTTT
TRBJ1-6 | - | - | 14 | TRBV12-3/TRBV12-4 | CASSFDGPNSPLHF | TGTGCCAGCAGTTTTGATGGACCCAATTCACCCCTCCACTTT
TRBJ2-3 | TRBD1 | - | 15 | TRBV29-1 | CSVELGQGRTDTQYF | TGCAGCGTTGAACTTGGACAGGGTCGCACAGATACGCAGTATTTT
TRBJ1-2 | - | - | 12 | TRBV7-9 | CASSGSAYGYTF | TGTGCCAGTTCCGGGAGCGCCTATGGCTACACCTTC
TRBJ2-3 | - | few | 14 | TRBV12-3/TRBV12-4 | CASSLGWGTDTQYF | TGTGCCAGCAGTTTAGGGTGGGGCACAGATACGCAGTATTTT
TRBJ2-3 | - | - | 15 | TRBV10-3 | CAISESGTGTDTQYF | TGTGCCATCAGTGAATCCGGGACTGGCACAGATACGCAGTATTTT
TRBJ2-7 | - | - | 12 | TRBV29-1 | CSGRFTDYEQYF | TGCAGCGGACGCTTTACCGACTACGAGCAGTACTTC
TRBJ1-2 | - | - | 15 | TRBV12-3/TRBV12-4 | CASSFGAAGDYGYTF | TGTGCCAGCAGTTTCGGGGCCGCGGGGGACTATGGCTACACCTTC
TRBJ2-3 | TRBD2 | - | 16 | TRBV4-2 | CASSQGASGGTDTQYF | TGTGCCAGCAGCCAAGGGGCTAGCGGGGGGACAGATACGCAGTATTTT
TRBJ1-5 | - | - | 13 | TRBV14 | CASSLDADQPQHF | TGTGCCAGCAGCCTAGACGCGGATCAGCCCCAGCATTTT
TRBJ2-7 | - | - | 14 | TRBV2 | CASSLRGAKTEQYF | TGTGCCAGCAGTCTTCGGGGGGCGAAGACCGAGCAGTACTTC
TRBJ2-7 | TRBD2 | - | 15 | TRBV2 | CASNPGGSFSYEQYF | TGTGCCAGCAACCCGGGGGGGTCCTTCTCCTACGAGCAGTACTTC
TRBJ1-5 | TRBD1 | once | 15 | TRBV29-1 | CSVVISGGSGQPQHF | TGCAGCGTGGTCATCTCAGGGGGTTCAGGCCAGCCCCAGCATTTT
TRBJ2-7 | - | - | 13 | TRBV21-1 | CASSSDRWVEQYF | TGTGCCAGCAGCTCGGACAGGTGGGTAGAGCAGTACTTC
TRBJ1-2 | - | - | 14 | TRBV7-9 | CASRKASGDYGYTF | TGTGCCAGCAGAAAGGCGTCAGGGGACTATGGCTACACCTTC
TRBJ2-7 | - | - | 13 | TRBV7-2 | CASSLVHQDEQYF | TGTGCCAGCAGCTTGGTCCATCAGGACGAGCAGTACTTC
TRBJ2-1 | TRBD2 | few | 15 | TRBV9 | CASSATSGSYNEQFF | TGTGCCAGCAGCGCCACTAGCGGGAGCTACAATGAGCAGTTCTTC
TRBJ2-1 | - | - | 11 | TRBV29-1 | CSVLIRGEQFF | TGCAGCGTACTAATCCGGGGTGAGCAGTTCTTC
TRBJ2-3 | - | - | 13 | TRBV12-3/TRBV12-4 | CASRKTATDTQYF | TGTGCCAGCAGGAAGACAGCCACAGATACGCAGTATTTT
TRBJ2-7 | TRBD1 | - | 15 | TRBV9 | CASSVAAGTAYEQYF | TGTGCCAGCAGCGTAGCGGCCGGGACAGCCTACGAGCAGTACTTC
TRBJ2-3 | - | - | 12 | TRBV24-1 | CATSPGTDTQYF | TGTGCCACTTCCCCCGGCACAGATACGCAGTATTTT
TRBJ1-1 | TRBD1 | few | 14 | TRBV5-4 | CASSLDRGSTEAFF | TGTGCCAGCAGCTTGGACAGGGGGAGCACTGAAGCTTTCTTT
TRBJ2-4 | - | - | 14 | TRBV13 | CASSFRREDGIQYF | TGTGCCAGCAGCTTTCGGCGTGAGGATGGCATTCAGTACTTC
TRBJ2-1 | TRBD2 | - | 16 | TRBV20-1 | CSAPFERGGPYNEQFF | TGCAGTGCCCCCTTCGAGCGGGGGGGCCCCTACAATGAGCAGTTCTTC
TRBJ1-1 | - | - | 12 | TRBV28 | CASLTVNTEAFF | TGTGCCAGTTTGACGGTGAACACTGAAGCTTTCTTT
TRBJ2-1 | - | once | 17 | TRBV27 | CASSLAKGHSYNNEQFF | TGTGCCAGCAGTTTGGCGAAGGGACACTCGTATAACAATGAGCAGTTCTTC
TRBJ2-5 | - | - | 12 | TRBV20-1 | CSARQMGETQYF | TGCAGTGCCAGACAGATGGGGGAGACCCAGTACTTC
TRBJ1-2 | - | - | 12 | TRBV29-1 | CSVGGGVNGYTF | TGCAGCGTTGGAGGTGGGGTTAATGGCTACACCTTC
TRBJ1-1 | - | - | 13 | TRBV19 | CASENREGTEAFF | TGTGCCAGTGAAAACAGGGAGGGCACTGAAGCTTTCTTT
TRBJ1-4 | - | - | 13 | TRBV6-5 | CASRRSLDEKLFF | TGTGCCAGCAGACGAAGTCTGGATGAAAAACTGTTTTTT
TRBJ2-5 | TRBD2 | - | 13 | TRBV2 | CASTGTSVGTQYF | TGTGCCAGCACTGGAACTAGCGTGGGGACCCAGTACTTC
TRBJ1-3 | - | - | 15 | TRBV6-6 | CASSPTPGSGNTIYF | TGTGCCAGCAGTCCCACGCCCGGCTCTGGAAACACCATATATTTT
TRBJ1-5 | - | - | 13 | TRBV19 | CASGRGPVEPQHF | TGTGCCAGTGGTAGAGGTCCCGTAGAGCCCCAGCATTTT
TRBJ2-7 | - | - | 13 | TRBV29-1 | CSVPATGRNEQYF | TGCAGCGTTCCAGCGACAGGGAGGAACGAGCAGTACTTC